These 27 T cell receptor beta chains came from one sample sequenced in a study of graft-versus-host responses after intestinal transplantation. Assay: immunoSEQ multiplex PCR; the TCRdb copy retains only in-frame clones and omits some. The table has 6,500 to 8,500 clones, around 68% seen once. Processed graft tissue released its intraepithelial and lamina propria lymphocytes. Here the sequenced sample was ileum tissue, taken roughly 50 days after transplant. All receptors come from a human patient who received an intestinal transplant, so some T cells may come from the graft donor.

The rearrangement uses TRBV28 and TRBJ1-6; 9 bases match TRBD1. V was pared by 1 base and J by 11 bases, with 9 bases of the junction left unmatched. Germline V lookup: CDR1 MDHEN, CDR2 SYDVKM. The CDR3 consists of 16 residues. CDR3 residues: CASSLLLTGGGPPLHF. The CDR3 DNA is TGTGCCAGCAGTTTATTATTGACAGGGGGGGGTCCACCCCTCCACTTT.

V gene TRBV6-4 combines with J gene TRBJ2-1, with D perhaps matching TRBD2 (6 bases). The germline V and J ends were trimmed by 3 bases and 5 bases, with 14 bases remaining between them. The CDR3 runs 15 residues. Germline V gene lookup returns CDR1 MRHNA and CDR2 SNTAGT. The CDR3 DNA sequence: TGTGCCAGCAGTGATTTGGCGGGGAGCGACAATGAGCAGTTCTTC. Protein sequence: CASSDLAGSDNEQFF.

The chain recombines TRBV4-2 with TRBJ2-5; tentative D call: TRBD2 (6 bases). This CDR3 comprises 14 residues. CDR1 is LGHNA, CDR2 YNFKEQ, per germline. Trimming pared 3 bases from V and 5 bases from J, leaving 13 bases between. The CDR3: CASSHYGGRETQYF. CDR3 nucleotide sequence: TGTGCCAGCAGCCACTACGGGGGTCGGGAGACCCAGTACTTC.

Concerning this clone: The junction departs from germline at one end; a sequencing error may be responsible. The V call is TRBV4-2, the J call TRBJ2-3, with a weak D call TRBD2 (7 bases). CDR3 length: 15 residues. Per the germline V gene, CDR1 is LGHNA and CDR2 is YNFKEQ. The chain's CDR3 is CASSPSEPRRGQGGF. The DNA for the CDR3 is TGTGCCAGCAGCCCCAGTGAGCCGAGGCGGGGGCAAGGGGGTTTT.

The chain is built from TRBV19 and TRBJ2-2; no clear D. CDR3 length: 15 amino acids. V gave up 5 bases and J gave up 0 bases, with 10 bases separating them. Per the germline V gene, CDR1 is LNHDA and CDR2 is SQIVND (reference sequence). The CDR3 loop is CASSPNRANTGELFF. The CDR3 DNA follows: TGTGCCAGTAGTCCCAACAGAGCGAACACCGGGGAGCTGTTTTTT.

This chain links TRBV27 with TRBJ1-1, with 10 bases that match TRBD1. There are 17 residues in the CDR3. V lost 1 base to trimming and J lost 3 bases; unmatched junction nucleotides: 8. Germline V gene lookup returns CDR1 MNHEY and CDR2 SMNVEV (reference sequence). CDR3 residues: CASSLLGQGRPDTEAFF. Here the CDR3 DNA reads TGTGCCAGCAGTTTATTGGGACAGGGGAGACCCGACACTGAAGCTTTCTTT.

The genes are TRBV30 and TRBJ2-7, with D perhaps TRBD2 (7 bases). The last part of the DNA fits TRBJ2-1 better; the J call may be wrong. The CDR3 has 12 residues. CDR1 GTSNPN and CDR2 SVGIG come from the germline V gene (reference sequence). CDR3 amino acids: CAWSGGGGEQFF. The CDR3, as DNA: TGTGCCTGGAGTGGGGGGGGCGGTGAGCAGTTCTTC.

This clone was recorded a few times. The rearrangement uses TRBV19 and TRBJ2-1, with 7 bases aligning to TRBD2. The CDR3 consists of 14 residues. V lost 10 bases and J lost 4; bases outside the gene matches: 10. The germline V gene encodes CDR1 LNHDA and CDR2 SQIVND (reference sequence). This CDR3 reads CATSMMGGYNEQFF. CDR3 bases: TGTGCCACCTCAATGATGGGAGGGTACAATGAGCAGTTCTTC.

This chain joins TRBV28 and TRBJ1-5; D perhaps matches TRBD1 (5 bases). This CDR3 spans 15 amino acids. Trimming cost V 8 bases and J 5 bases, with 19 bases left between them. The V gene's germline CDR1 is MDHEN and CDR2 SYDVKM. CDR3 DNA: TGTGCCAGCGGGACTGGCAGCTCTATGGATCAGCCCCAGCATTTT. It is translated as CASGTGSSMDQPQHF.

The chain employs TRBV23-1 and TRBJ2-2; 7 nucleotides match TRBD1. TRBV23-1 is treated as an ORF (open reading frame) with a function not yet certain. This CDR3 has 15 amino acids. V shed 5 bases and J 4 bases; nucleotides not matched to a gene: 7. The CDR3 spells CASSVWDSPTGELFF. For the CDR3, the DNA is TGCGCCAGCAGTGTCTGGGACAGCCCCACCGGGGAGCTGTTTTTT.

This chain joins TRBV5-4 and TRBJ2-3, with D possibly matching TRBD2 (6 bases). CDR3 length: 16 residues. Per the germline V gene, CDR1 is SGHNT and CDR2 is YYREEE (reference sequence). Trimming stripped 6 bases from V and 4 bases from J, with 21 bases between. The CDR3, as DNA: TGTGCCAGCAACCCCCCCGGGGCCAGGGAGGCAGATACGCAGTATTTT. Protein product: CASNPPGAREADTQYF. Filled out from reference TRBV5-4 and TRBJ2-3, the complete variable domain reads ETGVTQSPTHLIKTRGQQVTLRCSSQSGHNTVSWYQQALGQGPQFIFQYYREEENGRGNFPPRFSGLQFPNYSSELNVNALELDDSALYLCASNPPGAREADTQYFGPGTRLTVL.

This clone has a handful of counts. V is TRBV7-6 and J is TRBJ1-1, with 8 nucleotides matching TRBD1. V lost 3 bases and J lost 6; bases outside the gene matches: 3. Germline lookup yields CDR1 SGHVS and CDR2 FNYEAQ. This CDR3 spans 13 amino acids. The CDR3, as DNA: TGTGCCAGCAGCTTCGACAGGGGATCTGAAGCTTTCTTT. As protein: CASSFDRGSEAFF.

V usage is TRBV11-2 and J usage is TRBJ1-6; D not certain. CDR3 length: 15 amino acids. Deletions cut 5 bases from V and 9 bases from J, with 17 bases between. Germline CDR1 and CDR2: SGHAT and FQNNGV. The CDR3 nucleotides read TGTGCCAGCAGCCCAAGCGTCGCCGGCGGTTCACCCCTCCACTTT. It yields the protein CASSPSVAGGSPLHF.

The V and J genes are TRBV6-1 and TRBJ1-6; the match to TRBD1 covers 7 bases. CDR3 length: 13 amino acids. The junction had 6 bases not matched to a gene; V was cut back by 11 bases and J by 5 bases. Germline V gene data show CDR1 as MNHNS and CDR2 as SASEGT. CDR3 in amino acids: CASRDSNNSPLHF. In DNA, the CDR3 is TGTGCCTCCCGGGACAGCAATAATTCACCCCTCCACTTT.

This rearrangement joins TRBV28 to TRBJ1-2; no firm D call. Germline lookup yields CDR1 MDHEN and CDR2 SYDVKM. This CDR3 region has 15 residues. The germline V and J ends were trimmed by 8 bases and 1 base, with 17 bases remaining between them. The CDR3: CASQEKAGINYGYTF. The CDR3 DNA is TGTGCCAGCCAAGAAAAAGCAGGTATTAACTATGGCTACACCTTC.

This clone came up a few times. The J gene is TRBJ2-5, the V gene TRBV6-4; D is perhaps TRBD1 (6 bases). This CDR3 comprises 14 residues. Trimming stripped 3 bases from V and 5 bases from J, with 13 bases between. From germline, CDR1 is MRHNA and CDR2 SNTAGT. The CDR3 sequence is CASSEQGGMETQYF. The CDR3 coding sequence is TGTGCCAGCAGTGAACAGGGCGGAATGGAGACCCAGTACTTC.

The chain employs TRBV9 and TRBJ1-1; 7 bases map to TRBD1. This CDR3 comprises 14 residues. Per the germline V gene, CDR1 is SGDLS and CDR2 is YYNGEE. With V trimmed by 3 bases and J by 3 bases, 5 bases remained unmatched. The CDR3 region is CASSADRVDTEAFF. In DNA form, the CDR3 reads TGTGCCAGCAGCGCCGACAGGGTAGACACTGAAGCTTTCTTT. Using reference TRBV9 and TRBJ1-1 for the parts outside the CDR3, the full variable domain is DSGVTQTPKHLITATGQRVTLRCSPRSGDLSVYWYQQSLDQGLQFLIQYYNGEERAKGNILERFSAQQFPDLHSELNLSSLELGDSALYFCASSADRVDTEAFFGQGTRLTVV.

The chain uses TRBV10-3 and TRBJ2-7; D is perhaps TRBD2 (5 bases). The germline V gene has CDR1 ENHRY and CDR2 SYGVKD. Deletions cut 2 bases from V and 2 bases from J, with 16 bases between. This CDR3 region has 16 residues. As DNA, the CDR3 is TGTGCCATCAGTGAGGATGGGAGATATTCGACCTACGAGCAGTACGTC. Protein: CAISEDGRYSTYEQYV.

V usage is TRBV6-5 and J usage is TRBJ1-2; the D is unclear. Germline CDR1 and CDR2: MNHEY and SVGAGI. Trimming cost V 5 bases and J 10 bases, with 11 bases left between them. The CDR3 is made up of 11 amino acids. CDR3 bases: TGTGCCAGCAGTGGCGGTCAGACCTACACCTTC. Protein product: CASSGGQTYTF.

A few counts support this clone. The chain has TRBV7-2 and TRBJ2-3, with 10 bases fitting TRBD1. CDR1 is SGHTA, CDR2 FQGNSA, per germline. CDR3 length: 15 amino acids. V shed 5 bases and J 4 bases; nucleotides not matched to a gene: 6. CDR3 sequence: CASSPWGQGPDTQYF. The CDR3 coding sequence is TGTGCCAGCAGCCCATGGGGACAGGGGCCAGATACGCAGTATTTT.

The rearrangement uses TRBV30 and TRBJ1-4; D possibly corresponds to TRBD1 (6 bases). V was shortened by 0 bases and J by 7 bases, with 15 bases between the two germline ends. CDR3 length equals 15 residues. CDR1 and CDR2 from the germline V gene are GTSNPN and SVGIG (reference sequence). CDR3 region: CAWSVQGVSREKLFF. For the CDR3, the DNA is TGTGCCTGGAGTGTACAGGGAGTATCTCGTGAAAAACTGTTTTTT.

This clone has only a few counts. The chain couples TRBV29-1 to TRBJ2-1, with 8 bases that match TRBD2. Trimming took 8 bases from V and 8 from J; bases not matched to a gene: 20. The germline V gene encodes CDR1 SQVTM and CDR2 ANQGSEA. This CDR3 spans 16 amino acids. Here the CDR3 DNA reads TGCAGCTTCCTAGAGCGAGGCGGGAGGTCATTTGATGAGCAGTTCTTC. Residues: CSFLERGGRSFDEQFF.

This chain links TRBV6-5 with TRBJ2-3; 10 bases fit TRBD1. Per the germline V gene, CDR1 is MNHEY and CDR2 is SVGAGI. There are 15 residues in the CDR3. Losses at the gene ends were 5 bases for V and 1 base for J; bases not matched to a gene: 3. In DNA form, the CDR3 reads TGTGCCAGCAGTCGACAGGGGGCCCGCACAGATACGCAGTATTTT. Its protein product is CASSRQGARTDTQYF.

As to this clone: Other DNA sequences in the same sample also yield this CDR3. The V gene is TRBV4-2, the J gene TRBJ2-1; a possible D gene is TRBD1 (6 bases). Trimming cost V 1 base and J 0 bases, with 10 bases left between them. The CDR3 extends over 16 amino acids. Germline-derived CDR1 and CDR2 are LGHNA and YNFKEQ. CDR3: CASSQVLQGSYNEQFF. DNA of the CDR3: TGTGCCAGCAGCCAAGTTCTACAGGGCTCCTACAATGAGCAGTTCTTC.

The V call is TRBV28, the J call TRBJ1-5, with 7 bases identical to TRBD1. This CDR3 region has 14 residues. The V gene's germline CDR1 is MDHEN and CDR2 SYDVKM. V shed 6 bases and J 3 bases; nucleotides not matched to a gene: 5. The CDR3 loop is CASSQDRFNQPQHF. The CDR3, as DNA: TGTGCCAGCAGCCAGGACAGGTTCAATCAGCCCCAGCATTTT.

The CDR3, as DNA: TGTGCCAGCAGTTACGGTCCGCCGAGGGCCAACTATGGCTACACCTTC. This codes for CASSYGPPRANYGYTF. The chain uses TRBV6-6 and TRBJ1-2; D unresolved. Germline-derived CDR1 and CDR2 are MNHNY and SVGAGI (reference sequence). V lost 2 bases and J lost 2, with 15 bases in between. This CDR3 comprises 16 residues.

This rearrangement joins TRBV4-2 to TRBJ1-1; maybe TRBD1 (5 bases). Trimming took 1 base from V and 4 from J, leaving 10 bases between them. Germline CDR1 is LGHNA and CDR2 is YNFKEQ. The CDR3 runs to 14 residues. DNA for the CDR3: TGTGCCAGCAGCCAAGGTGGGGGAGGCACTGAAGCTTTCTTT. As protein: CASSQGGGGTEAFF.